The sequence of this TCR beta chain was determined in a study of Ad26.COV2.S vaccination and SARS-CoV-2 variants (dated by TCRdb to the early 2020s). Regarding the study in general: Vaccine-arm donors were drawn from COV1001, a multicentre, randomized, double-blind, placebo-controlled phase I-IIa trial of Ad26.COV2.S in healthy adults. TCRbeta repertoire sequencing was used to assess the specificity and breadth of SARS-CoV-2-reactive T cell receptors after Ad26.COV2.S vaccination. The TCR-sequenced set comprised about 32 samples: roughly 19 Ad26.COV2.S vaccine recipients, 5 placebo recipients and 8 SARS-CoV-2 convalescent individuals. Investigators remained blinded to trial group allocation during experiments and outcome assessment. Dosing of Ad26.COV2.S was intramuscular, at either 5x10^10 or 1x10^11 viral particles, delivered as one shot or as two shots spaced 56 days apart. Trial participants were randomized into five groups of five, in which low-dose or high-dose Ad26.COV2.S was given once or twice, or placebo was given on both occasions. Findings and caveats that apply to the study as a whole: It was noted by the authors that total T cell responses may have been underestimated by the TCR breadth and depth analyses. The study was not powered to compare responses between vaccine doses or regimens. Spike-specific TCR breadth was higher in Ad26.COV2.S recipients than in placebo recipients (P = 0.0014). Substantial breadth of spike-specific CD8+ and CD4+ T cell responses was reported after vaccination. Non-spike TCR breadth was comparable between vaccine and placebo recipients, consistent with the vaccine containing only spike.

The immunoSEQ Assay was used to sequence TCRbeta CDR3 regions. After extraction, genomic DNA underwent amplification by bias-controlled multiplex PCR, followed by high-throughput sequencing. For the original study's pipeline: To quantify the absolute abundance of every unique TCRbeta CDR3 region, sequences were collapsed and filtered. T cell fraction was estimated by normalization of TCRbeta template counts to usable DNA, with usable DNA being measured through amplification of reference genes present in all nucleated cells. Repertoire TCRs were annotated as SARS-CoV-2-specific by exact matching of V gene, CDR3 amino acid sequence and J gene to a known reactive TCR set. MIRA supplied the reference SARS-CoV-2 TCR set, which was filtered for enrichment in COVID-19-positive ImmuneCODE repertoires so that public or cross-reactive TCRs were removed. Based on the MIRA antigens, annotated TCRs were further analysed at the level of specific ORF or position within ORF. Depth was the summed frequency of annotated unique rearrangements, while breadth was defined as annotated unique rearrangements over total unique productive rearrangements. Two-sided Wilcoxon rank-sum tests were used to compare TCR breadth between groups. Not all clones reach the TCRdb copy of this immuneACCESS table, which keeps in-frame sequences only. Checked studies attribute under half of the gap to unresolved V genes and leave the rest unexplained. Clone size and V and J calls were adopted from that table, with D and trimming inferred from the DNA. The sample table records about 350,000 clones; about 85% of these occur just once. The ten most abundant clones make up around 3% of the sample.

Explained via the paper, the treatment or condition label denotes: approximately 18 received Ad26.COV2.S at low or high dose, single or two shots; 5 received placebo; per-sample allocation not given. Repertoires of vaccine and placebo recipients were sequenced from samples taken on day 63 after the first injection. Cohort 1b enrolled 20 to 30 adults aged 18-55 years at a single site in Boston, USA, between 29 July and 7 August 2020. Ad26.COV2.S consisted of a replication-incompetent adenovirus type 26 vector by which a prefusion-stabilized SARS-CoV-2 spike protein from the original Wuhan strain was expressed. Measured from the cysteine to the phenylalanine, the CDR3 is 14 residues long. This entry keeps only the CDR3 DNA: 42 bases, framed from base 1. V sheds 0 bases and J sheds 0 bases, leaving 6 bases between their ends. The germline V gene specifies SGHRS as CDR1 and YFSETQ as CDR2. Notes on this clone: Its binding antigen is unknown. It has no much larger one-base neighbor in the sample; base qualities were not kept.

This receptor was identified in a person aged 18-60 years who received the Ad26.COV2.S COVID-19 vaccine or a placebo. Sequences were derived from peripheral blood, sampled in a trial of Ad26.COV2.S vaccine versus placebo. The sequence is built from TRBV5-1 and TRBJ1-1, with no confident D gene call. The CDR3 region has the sequence CASSLDLMNTEAFF. The nucleotides are TGCGCCAGCAGCTTGGACTTGATGAACACTGAAGCTTTCTTT.